Sequencing of this T cell receptor beta chain was carried out in a study of cytomegalovirus exposure and HLA in healthy donors. About this clone itself: Its antigen is not known. The junction shows a germline mismatch at one end, possibly a read error.

General study points: HLA-A and HLA-B allele assignments for most subjects were reportedly predicted accurately using TCR beta sequences. Highly shared sequence variants in one cluster were likely a sequencing artifact. A later analysis reported that several of the most significant clusters appeared to be linked to common viral pathogens, among them Epstein-Barr virus.

Germline lookup yields CDR1 SSHAT and CDR2 FNYEAQ (reference sequence). The CDR3 spans 14 residues. PCR involved 60 Vbeta and 13 Jbeta primers. Data came from immunoSEQ multiplex PCR; TCRdb stores just in-frame clones and leaves some out. Seen here are approximately 170,000 clones, more than 70% observed once, and the top ten hold 1.5%. This clonotype originated in a girl under 18 in good health and CMV-seronegative. Sample: PBMCs. The chain combines TRBV7-7 with TRBJ2-3; D unresolved. Written as DNA, the CDR3 is TGTGCTAGCAGCTTAGGTAGTAGCACAGATACGCAGTATTTT. Translation gives CASSLGSSTDTQYF.